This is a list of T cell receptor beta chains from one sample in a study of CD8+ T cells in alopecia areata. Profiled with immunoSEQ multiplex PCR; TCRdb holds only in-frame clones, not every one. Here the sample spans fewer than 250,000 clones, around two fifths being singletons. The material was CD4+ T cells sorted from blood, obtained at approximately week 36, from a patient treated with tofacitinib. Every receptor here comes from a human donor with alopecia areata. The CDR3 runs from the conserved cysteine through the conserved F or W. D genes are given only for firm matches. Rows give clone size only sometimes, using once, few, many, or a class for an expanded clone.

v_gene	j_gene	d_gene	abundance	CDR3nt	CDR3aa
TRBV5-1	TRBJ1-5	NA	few	TGCGCCAGCAGCTTGACAGGGCTCAATCAGCCCCAGCATTTT	CASSLTGLNQPQHF
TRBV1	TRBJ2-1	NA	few	TGCACCAGCAGCCAACCGTGGAGGACTAGCGGGGCCGAGTTCTTC	CTSSQPWRTSGAEFF
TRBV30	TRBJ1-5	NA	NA	TGTGCCTGGGGCCGTGGGACTTATCAGCCCCAGCATTTT	CAWGRGTYQPQHF
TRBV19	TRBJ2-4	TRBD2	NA	TGTGCCAGTACCCAAAGCGGGAGTAGGGCCAAAAACATTCAGTACTTC	CASTQSGSRAKNIQYF
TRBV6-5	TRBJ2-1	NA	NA	TGTGCCAGCAGTCCCGGGTCTAGTCAGGAGCAGTTCTTC	CASSPGSSQEQFF
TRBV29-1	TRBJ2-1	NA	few	TGCAGCGTTGGGGTTGTTCGGGAGCAGTTCTTC	CSVGVVREQFF
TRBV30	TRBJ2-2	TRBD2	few	TGTGCCTGGATGGGACTAGCACGCACCGGGGAGCTGTTTTTT	CAWMGLARTGELFF
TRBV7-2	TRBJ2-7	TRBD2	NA	TGTGCCAGCAGCTTAGGAGCGGGAGCTGGGGAGCAGTACTTC	CASSLGAGAGEQYF
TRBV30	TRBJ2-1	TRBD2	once	TGTGCCTGGAGTTTAAGCGGGAGCATCGGTGAGCAGTTCTTC	CAWSLSGSIGEQFF
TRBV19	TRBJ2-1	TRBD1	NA	TGTGCCAGTAGGCGCGACAGGGTCAATGAGCAGTTCTTC	CASRRDRVNEQFF
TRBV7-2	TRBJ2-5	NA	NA	TGTGCCAGCAGCTTAGGACAGCAAGAGACCCAGTACTTC	CASSLGQQETQYF
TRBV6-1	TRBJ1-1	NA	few	TGTGCCAGCAGTAGGGGGACGGGCACTGAAGCTTTCTTT	CASSRGTGTEAFF
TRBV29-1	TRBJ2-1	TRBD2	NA	TGCAGCGCTCCGGGACTAGCGGGGGAATTGGGTGAGCAGTTCTTC	CSAPGLAGELGEQFF
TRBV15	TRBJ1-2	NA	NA	TGTGCCACCAGCAAGTCAGGAGGCTACACCTTC	CATSKSGGYTF
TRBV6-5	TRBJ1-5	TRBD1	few	TGTGCCAGCAGTTCGGGACAGCACGGGCAGCCCCAGCATTTT	CASSSGQHGQPQHF
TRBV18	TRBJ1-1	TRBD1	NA	TGTGCCAGCTCGGGGACAGGGGACACTGAAGCTTTCTTT	CASSGTGDTEAFF
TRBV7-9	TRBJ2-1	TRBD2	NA	TGTGCCAGCAGCCCCCGGACTAGCGGGAGCTCCTACAATGAGCAGTTCTTC	CASSPRTSGSSYNEQFF
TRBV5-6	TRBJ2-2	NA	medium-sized	TGTGCCAGCAGCCCGTCCATGAACACCGGGGAGCTGTTTTTT	CASSPSMNTGELFF
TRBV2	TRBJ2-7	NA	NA	TGTGCCAGCATCCGGGAGCTTTCCTACGAGCAGTACTTC	CASIRELSYEQYF
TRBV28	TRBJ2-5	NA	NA	TGTGCCAGCAGCATACCTCGGGGGCCGGAGACCCAGTACTTC	CASSIPRGPETQYF
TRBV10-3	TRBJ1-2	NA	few	TGTGCCGCGCAGTCGGGTCAGGGTGTGTTAGCTGGCTACACCTTC	CAAQSGQGVLAGYTF
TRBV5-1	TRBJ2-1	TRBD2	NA	TGCGCCAGCAGCTGGGGACTAGCGGTAACCTACAATGAGCAGTTCTTC	CASSWGLAVTYNEQFF
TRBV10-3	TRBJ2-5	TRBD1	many	TGTGCCATCAATCCAGGGGGTGAGACCCAGTACTTC	CAINPGGETQYF
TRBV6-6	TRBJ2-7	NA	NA	TGTGCCAGCAGTTACTCGGTAGCAGACTCCTACGAGCAGTACTTC	CASSYSVADSYEQYF
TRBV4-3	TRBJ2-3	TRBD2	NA	TGCGCCAGCAGCACCCGACTAGCGGGGGACACAGATACGCAGTATTTT	CASSTRLAGDTDTQYF
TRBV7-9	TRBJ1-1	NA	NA	TGTGCCAGCAGCCCGTCCCGGGGGGGACACACTGAAGCTTTCTTT	CASSPSRGGHTEAFF
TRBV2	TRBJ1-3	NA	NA	TGTGCCAGCAGGGATGTTACTGGAAACACCATATATTTT	CASRDVTGNTIYF
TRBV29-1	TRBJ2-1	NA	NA	TGCAGCGTTGACGACACATCCTACAATGAGCAGTTCTTC	CSVDDTSYNEQFF
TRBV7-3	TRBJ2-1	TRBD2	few	TGTGCCAGCAGCCTGGATCCACTAGCGAAACAGTTCTTC	CASSLDPLAKQFF
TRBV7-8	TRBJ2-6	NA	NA	TGTGCCAGCAGCTACTACAGGGGGGGAGGACTCTCTGGGGCCAACGTCCTGACTTTC	CASSYYRGGGLSGANVLTF
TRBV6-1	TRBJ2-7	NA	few	TGTGCCAGCATGGAAAGGGCAATCTCCTACGAGCAGTACTTC	CASMERAISYEQYF
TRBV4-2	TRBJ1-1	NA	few	TGTGCCAGCAGCCAAGATAGGGCCGAGAAGGCTTTCTTT	CASSQDRAEKAFF
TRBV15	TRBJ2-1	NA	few	TGTGCCACCATCACGAGCAGTTACAATGAGCAGTTCTTC	CATITSSYNEQFF
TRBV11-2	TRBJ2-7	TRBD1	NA	TGTGCCAGCAGCCCCCGGGCGGACAGGGTCCCCGTCGAGCAGTACTTC	CASSPRADRVPVEQYF
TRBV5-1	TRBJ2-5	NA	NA	TGCGCCAGCAGCTTGAGACGGCAGGGGACCGAGACCCAGTACTTC	CASSLRRQGTETQYF
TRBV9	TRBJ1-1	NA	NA	TGTGCCAGCAGCCCAGGAAGGAGTGAATTCGCGGAAGCTTTCTTT	CASSPGRSEFAEAFF
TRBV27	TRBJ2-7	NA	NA	TGTGCCAGCAGTTTAACACACCTTAGCTACGAGCAGTACTTC	CASSLTHLSYEQYF
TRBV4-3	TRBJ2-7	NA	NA	TGCGCCAGCAGCCAAATGTTAAACCTCATCTACGAGCAGTACTTC	CASSQMLNLIYEQYF
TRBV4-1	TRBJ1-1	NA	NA	TGCGCCAGCAGCCAAGAATCCCTCACTGAAGCTTTCTTT	CASSQESLTEAFF
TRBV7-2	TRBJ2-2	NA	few	TGTGCCAGCAGCTTAGAGAGGGCGGGTATCACCGGGGAGCTGTTTTTT	CASSLERAGITGELFF
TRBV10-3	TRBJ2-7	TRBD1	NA	TGTGCCATCAGTGAGTCGACAGGGGGCCCCTACGAGCAGTACTTC	CAISESTGGPYEQYF
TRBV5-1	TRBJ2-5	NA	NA	TGCGCCAGCAGCTTGAACCCAAGCCAAGAGACCCAGTACTTC	CASSLNPSQETQYF
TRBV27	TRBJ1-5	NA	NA	TGTGCCAGCAGACCTCTCAGGGAGCCGTCTAGCAATCAGCCCCAGCATTTT	CASRPLREPSSNQPQHF
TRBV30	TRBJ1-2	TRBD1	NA	TGTGCCTGGAGAATCGACAGGGACTATGGCTACACCTTC	CAWRIDRDYGYTF
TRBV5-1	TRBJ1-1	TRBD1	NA	TGCGCCAGCAGGGAAGGGACAGGGGGCACTGAAGCTTTCTTT	CASREGTGGTEAFF
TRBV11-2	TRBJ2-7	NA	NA	TGTGCCAGCAGCTTGGGGCCGGGGAACGAGCAGTACTTC	CASSLGPGNEQYF
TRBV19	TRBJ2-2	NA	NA	TGTGCCAGTAGTCCAGCTACGAACACCGGGGAGCTGTTTTTT	CASSPATNTGELFF
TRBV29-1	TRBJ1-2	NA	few	TGCAGCGTTGGAGTTGGTACAGCTAACTATGGCTACACCTTC	CSVGVGTANYGYTF
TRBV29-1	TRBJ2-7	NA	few	TGCAGCGTTGTCCCGGGATCCTCCTACGAGCAGTACTTC	CSVVPGSSYEQYF
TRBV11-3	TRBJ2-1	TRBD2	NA	TGTGCCAGCAGCCCGGAGAGCGGGAGGGCCAATGAGCAGTTCTTC	CASSPESGRANEQFF
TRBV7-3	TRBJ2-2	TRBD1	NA	TGTGCCAGCAGCTTATATGGGACAGCGAACACCGGGGAGCTGTTTTTT	CASSLYGTANTGELFF
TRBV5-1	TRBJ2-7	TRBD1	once	TGCGCCAGCAGCTCACAGGGGGACGAGCAGTACTTC	CASSSQGDEQYF
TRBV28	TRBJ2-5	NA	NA	TGTGCCAGCACCCCGGGGGCTCACCAAGAGACCCAGTACTTC	CASTPGAHQETQYF
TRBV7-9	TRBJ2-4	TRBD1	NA	TGTGCCAGCAGCTTAGCAGGTGGACAGGGTAACATTCAGTACTTC	CASSLAGGQGNIQYF
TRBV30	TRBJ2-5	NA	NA	TGTGCCTGGGGTACTTTGGGCTACCAAGAGACCCAGTACTTC	CAWGTLGYQETQYF
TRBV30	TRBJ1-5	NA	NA	TGTGCCTGGGGGAGGGGGAAGGATCAGCCCCAGCATTTT	CAWGRGKDQPQHF
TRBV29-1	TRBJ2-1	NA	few	TGCAGCGTCCACCAATCCTACAATGAGCAGTTCTTC	CSVHQSYNEQFF